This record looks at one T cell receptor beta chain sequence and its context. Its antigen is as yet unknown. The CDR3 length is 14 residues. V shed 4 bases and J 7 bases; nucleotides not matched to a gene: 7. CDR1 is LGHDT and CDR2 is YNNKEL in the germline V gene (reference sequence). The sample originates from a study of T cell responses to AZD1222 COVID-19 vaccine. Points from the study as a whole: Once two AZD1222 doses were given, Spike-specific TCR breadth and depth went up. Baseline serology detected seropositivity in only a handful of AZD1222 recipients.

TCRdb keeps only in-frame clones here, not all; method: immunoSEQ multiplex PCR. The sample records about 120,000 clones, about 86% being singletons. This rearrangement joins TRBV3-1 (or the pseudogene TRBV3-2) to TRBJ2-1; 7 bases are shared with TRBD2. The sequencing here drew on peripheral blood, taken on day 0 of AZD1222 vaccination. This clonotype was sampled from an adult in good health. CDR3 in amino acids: CASSPGLDLNEQFF. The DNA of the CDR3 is TGTGCCAGCAGCCCCGGACTAGACCTAAATGAGCAGTTCTTC.